A selection of T cell receptor beta chains follows, all from one sample in a study of Graves' ophthalmopathy and Graves' hyperthyroidism. Each CDR3 protein is one row after TCRdb ran MiXCR on the multiplex PCR reads. The sample records around 590,000 distinct CDR3 sequences, about 35% being singletons. Material for sequencing was peripheral blood or thyroid tissue (not recorded which). These receptors were collected from an adult man with Graves' hyperthyroidism. Each CDR3 is given without its conserved first and last residue.

cdr3_length v_call cdr3_aa
10 TRBV24-1 ATSDDDRTQY
11 TRBV24-1 ASSIAGVDTQY
12 TRBV19 ASNLRDRNYGYT
12 TRBV11-2 ASSLGWGPYEQY
9 TRBV20-1 SVLKSGELF
10 TRBV25-1 ARQLLDYGYT
12 TRBV3-1 ASSQDLGRNTIY
12 TRBV29-1 SVDRTDDYNEQY
13 TRBV7-9 ASSLGTGGSQEQY
13 TRBV15 ATSDGQGHSYEQY
14 TRBV20-1 SAAPGLAGPGETQY
19 TRBV7-8 ASSFYICSARAGASNTEAF
9 TRBV7-9 ASTGEETQH
10 TRBV24-1 ASKGASYEQY
11 TRBV29-1 SVEAGLEETQY
16 TRBV11-3 ASRRTSGRRKNTGELF
12 TRBV9 ASSFDGQGQPQH
12 TRBV6-5 ASSSGTTNYGYT
10 TRBV6-5 ASSYDMNGYT
12 TRBV20-1 SARLAGRLAEQY
12 TRBV7-2 ASSPGLASWEQY
14 TRBV10-3 AIHSGGSSYNSPLH
10 TRBV2 ASSEAAFGAF
12 TRBV27 ASRAGSLAGEQY
13 TRBV20-1 SARPPGLAGETQY
11 TRBV3-1 ASSPFRTSGYT
10 TRBV6-5 ASGQGQETQY
10 TRBV28 AVGDRPYEQY
14 TRBV5-8 ASSLVPQGNTGELF
11 TRBV7-8 ASSLFGTGELF
9 TRBV30 AWSGYYEQY
13 TRBV27 ASSPRQVSPKEAF
13 TRBV7-9 ASSALTGMNTEAF
17 TRBV10-3 AINPSTPGTGGANYGYT
10 TRBV6-5 ASGTRDYGYT
12 TRBV5-1 ASSLPGNNSPLH
12 TRBV7-8 ATTLASGSYEQY
14 TRBV29-1 SVEDVYTLSSYEQY
13 TRBV7-2 ASSFRDRGTEKLF
12 TRBV9 ASSVDSPNTEAF
13 TRBV2 ASSQDNRGIGKLS
13 TRBV7-9 ASSPGQGLNSPLH
13 TRBV20-1 SARDAGLGYNEQF
11 TRBV29-1 SVDQGAKNIQY
14 TRBV5-1 ASSSSVSGANVLTF
12 TRBV27 ASSRGTTVDEQY
13 TRBV10-3 ASSPSPGQGYGYT
15 TRBV5-4 ASSPGQTSGGSYEQY
14 TRBV7-9 ASSSLPGLADYEQY
15 TRBV15 ATSSNTVGLPNSPLH
10 TRBV6-5 ASSKRNYGYT